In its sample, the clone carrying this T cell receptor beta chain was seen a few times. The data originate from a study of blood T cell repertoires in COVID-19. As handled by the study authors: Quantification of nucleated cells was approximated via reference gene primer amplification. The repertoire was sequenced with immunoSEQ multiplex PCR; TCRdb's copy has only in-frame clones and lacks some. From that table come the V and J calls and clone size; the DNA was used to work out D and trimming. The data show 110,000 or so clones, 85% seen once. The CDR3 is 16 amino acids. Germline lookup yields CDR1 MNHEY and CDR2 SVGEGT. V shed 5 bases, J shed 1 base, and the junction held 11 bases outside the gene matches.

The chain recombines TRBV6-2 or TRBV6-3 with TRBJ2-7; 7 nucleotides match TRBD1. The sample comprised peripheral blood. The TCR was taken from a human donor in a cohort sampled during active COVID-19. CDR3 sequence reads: CASSPGQFTLSYEQYF. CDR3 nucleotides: TGTGCCAGCAGTCCGGGACAGTTTACCCTATCCTACGAGCAGTACTTC.